In this sample, the clone carrying this T cell receptor beta chain turned up many times. These data originate in a study of CD8+CD57+ T cells in acquired aplastic anemia. V dropped 2 bases and J dropped 5 bases, with 16 bases sitting between them. Per the germline V gene, CDR1 is SEHNR and CDR2 is FQNEAQ (reference sequence). The CDR3 consists of 15 residues. Genomic DNA, serving as template, underwent TCR beta VDJ and CDR3 profiling. From the reads, TCRdb called clonotypes with MiXCR, one entry per CDR3 protein. The sample includes about 160,000 distinct CDR3 sequences, approximately 44% of them seen just once.

The sample was sorted CD4+, CD8+, or CD8+CD57+ T cells (not recorded which) from PBMCs. The gene calls are TRBV7-9 and TRBJ2-7, with D possibly being TRBD1 (6 bases). This clonotype was obtained from a human donor in good health. The CDR3: CASSLRLGAVDEQYF. DNA for the CDR3: TGTGCCAGCAGCTTAAGGTTGGGGGCAGTCGACGAGCAGTACTTC.